A selection of T cell receptor beta chains follows, all from one sample in a study of control samples from healthy donors and cancer patients. Assay used: immunoSEQ multiplex PCR; TCRdb lists only in-frame clones, some missing. The sample holds about 58,000 clones; about 87% are singletons and the top ten take roughly 13%. Specimen: PBMCs. The receptors here all came from a woman aged 55-70 years with lung cancer. Both conserved end residues are part of each CDR3. The D gene is left open where the match is weak. Size tells how often a clone was seen (once, few, many) or the class of an expanded clone, and some rows leave it out.

>.|TRBV11-2|TRBJ2-5|.
TGTGCCAGCAGCTTAGATCCTAGCTCGGTTGGTACCCAGTACTTC
CASSLDPSSVGTQYF
>.|TRBV19|TRBJ1-2|.
TGTGCCAGTAGTATAGACGCGGGGAACTATGGCTACACCTTC
CASSIDAGNYGYTF
>.|TRBV3-1/TRBV3-2|TRBJ2-7|.
TGTGTCAGCAGCCAACTCGGAGAGCCCGCGGGAGAGCAGTACTTC
CVSSQLGEPAGEQYF
>TRBD2|TRBV5-4|TRBJ2-2|.
TGTGCCAGCAGCTTGCTCCTTAGCGGGTCGAACACCGGGGAGCTGTTTTTT
CASSLLLSGSNTGELFF
>.|TRBV7-8|TRBJ1-6|.
TGTGCCAGCAAAGGGCAGCCAGGATCACCCCTCCACTTT
CASKGQPGSPLHF
>.|TRBV3-1/TRBV3-2|TRBJ1-1|.
TGTGCCAGCAGCCCATCCGGGGGGGGCGTGGGCACTGAAGCTTTCTTT
CASSPSGGGVGTEAFF
>TRBD1|TRBV18|TRBJ2-2|.
TGTGCCAGCTCGGCCGGGACAGGGGGCCTCGGGGAGCTGTTTTTT
CASSAGTGGLGELFF
>.|TRBV28|TRBJ1-6|.
TGTGCCAGCAGTTCGGGCGGGGGGAGTGCACCCCTCCACTTT
CASSSGGGSAPLHF
>TRBD2|TRBV10-3|TRBJ2-3|.
TGTGCCACTAAGGGACTAGGGGGAGATACGCAGTATTTT
CATKGLGGDTQYF
>.|TRBV11-2|TRBJ2-1|few
TGTGCCAGCAGTTCTACAGGGCAGACCTACAATGAGCAGTTCTTC
CASSSTGQTYNEQFF
>.|TRBV6-5|TRBJ1-4|.
TGTGCCAGCAGGAGGACAGCCCTGGAAGAAAAACTGTTTTTT
CASRRTALEEKLFF
>TRBD2|TRBV2|TRBJ2-5|once
TGTGCCAGCAGTTTAGCGGGGGCTCAAGAGACCCAGTACTTC
CASSLAGAQETQYF
>.|TRBV19|TRBJ2-1|.
TGTGCCAGTAGTATAGATAGGGGGGACCTCTACAATGAGCAGTTCTTC
CASSIDRGDLYNEQFF
>TRBD1|TRBV3-1/TRBV3-2|TRBJ1-1|.
TGTGCCAGCAGCCAAGATCCCCGGACAGGGGGCGATGGAGCTTTCTTT
CASSQDPRTGGDGAFF
>.|TRBV27|TRBJ1-5|few
TGTGCCAGCAGTTTATCCTCAGTGGGTAGTCAGCCCCAGCATTTT
CASSLSSVGSQPQHF
>.|TRBV30|TRBJ1-5|.
TGTGCCTGGAGTCGACAGGTGGGCAATCAGCCCCAGCATTTT
CAWSRQVGNQPQHF
>TRBD1|TRBV11-1|TRBJ1-2|.
TGTGCCAGCAGCCGGAACAGGGGTGGGTCCGGCTACACCTTC
CASSRNRGGSGYTF
>TRBD1|TRBV24-1|TRBJ1-1|.
TGTGCCACCAGTGAGTCCGGGACAGGGGACACTGAAGCTTTCTTT
CATSESGTGDTEAFF
>.|TRBV3-1/TRBV3-2|TRBJ1-5|once
TGTGCCAGCAGCCTTGGGGGATTCAATCAGCCCCAGCATTTT
CASSLGGFNQPQHF
>.|TRBV5-1|TRBJ2-2|.
TGCGCCAGCAGCCGAGACCCGCAGGTGAACACCGGGGAGCTGTTTTTT
CASSRDPQVNTGELFF
>.|TRBV30|TRBJ2-7|few
TGTGCCTGGAGTGTATTCGGCCGGCTAGGTGAGCAGTACTTC
CAWSVFGRLGEQYF
>TRBD2|TRBV30|TRBJ2-3|.
TGTGCCTGGAGCTACTTCGGTACTAGCGGTCGGGATACGCAGTATTTT
CAWSYFGTSGRDTQYF
>.|TRBV19|TRBJ1-5|.
TGTGCCAGTAACCTTCCGGGGCTCAATCAGCCCCAGCATTTT
CASNLPGLNQPQHF
>.|TRBV2|TRBJ1-4|.
TGTGCCAGCAGTGCGGGCGGAACAACTAATGAAAAACTGTTTTTT
CASSAGGTTNEKLFF
>TRBD1|TRBV7-8|TRBJ2-2|.
TGTGCCAGCAGCTTAGCGGGGACAGGGAACACCGGGGAGCTGTTTTTT
CASSLAGTGNTGELFF
>.|TRBV5-1|TRBJ2-1|.
TGCGCCAGCAGTCAGGCAGACTTGGGTGAGCAGTTCTTC
CASSQADLGEQFF
>TRBD2|TRBV4-1|TRBJ2-2|.
TGCGCCAGCAGCCCTATAGCGGGGGACACCGGGGAGCTGTTTTTT
CASSPIAGDTGELFF
>.|TRBV7-2|TRBJ2-5|few
TGTGCCAGCACCGATGGGGGGATAGGGACCCAGTACTTC
CASTDGGIGTQYF
>TRBD2|TRBV28|TRBJ2-1|.
TGTGCCAGCAGGGGGGGACTAGCGGGAGCCAATGAGCAGTTCTTC
CASRGGLAGANEQFF
>TRBD2|TRBV27|TRBJ2-3|.
TGTGCCAGCAGCCTAAGCCCCCCCCTAGCGGGGGGGCCGAATACGCAGTATTTT
CASSLSPPLAGGPNTQYF
>.|TRBV5-4|TRBJ1-1|once
TGTGCCAGCAGCGAGACAGCTTCATACACTGAAGCTTTCTTT
CASSETASYTEAFF
>.|TRBV3-1/TRBV3-2|TRBJ1-1|.
TGTGCCAGCAGCCCCCGGTTGAACACTGAAGCTTTCTTT
CASSPRLNTEAFF
>.|TRBV6-5|TRBJ2-2|.
TGTGCCAGCAGTAGGACACTCGGGGAGCTGTTTTTT
CASSRTLGELFF
>.|TRBV5-1|TRBJ1-5|.
TGCGCCAGCAGCTTGGGAGACTGGAGCAATCAGCCCCAGCATTTT
CASSLGDWSNQPQHF
>.|TRBV28|TRBJ1-2|.
TGTGCCAGCAGTCAAGGCGCTACAGGGCAAGAAGGCTACACCTTC
CASSQGATGQEGYTF
>TRBD1|TRBV7-8|TRBJ1-2|.
TGTGCCAGCAGCCTGGTTGAGGGACAGGGGGCCCATGGCTACACCTTC
CASSLVEGQGAHGYTF
>.|TRBV5-1|TRBJ2-1|once
TGCGCCAGCAGCTTGGGAAGCGATGAGCAGTTCTTC
CASSLGSDEQFF